This T cell receptor beta chain is from a study of blood T cell repertoires in COVID-19. At the level of the study: Sites across the United States, Italy and Spain contributed samples from acute and convalescent COVID-19. T cells, B-cell-depleted T cells, or PBMCs provided the cDNA or gDNA that served as material.

Per the study methods: Researchers report that nucleated cell counts were estimated from reference gene primer amplification. Sequenced by immunoSEQ multiplex PCR; TCRdb stores in-frame clones only, minus some. V, J and clone size are taken as reported in that table, and D and trimming were inferred from the DNA itself. The table has about 70,000 clones, roughly 91% seen once. Germline V gene data show CDR1 as SGHAT and CDR2 as FQNNGV. The length of the CDR3 is 15 residues. Trimming removed 4 bases from V and 9 bases from J, with 16 bases in between. The receptor was isolated from a human donor in a cohort sampled during active COVID-19. This chain links TRBV11-2 with TRBJ1-6, with a possible D match to TRBD1 (5 bases). The specimen sequenced was peripheral blood. The CDR3 here is CASSSRGAGPSPLHF. The CDR3 nucleotides read TGTGCCAGCAGCTCCCGCGGGGCAGGGCCTTCACCCCTCCACTTT.